What follows are 27 T cell receptor beta chains derived from one specimen sequenced in a study of OX40 agonist ivuxolimab in advanced cancers. The table came from immunoSEQ multiplex PCR; TCRdb's copy has only in-frame clones and leaves some out. The sample includes 81,000 or so clones, around 90% of them seen just once. Sequencing used CD4+ or CD8+ T cells sorted from blood, obtained in a trial of the OX40 agonist ivuxolimab. The receptor set was obtained from an adult with an advanced solid tumor such as melanoma, head and neck, liver or kidney cancer.

In its sample, this clone was seen a few times. The V and J genes are TRBV6-5 and TRBJ1-4; no clear D gene. CDR1 is MNHEY and CDR2 is SVGAGI in the germline V gene. The CDR3 contains 15 residues. V lost 1 base to trimming and J lost 7 bases, with 13 bases between them. DNA of the CDR3: TGTGCCAGCAGTTACTTCAGCGGTTCGAGTGAAAAACTGTTTTTT. It translates to CASSYFSGSSEKLFF.

CDR3 sequence (DNA): TGTGCCAGCAGCGTAGGAAGCACAGATACGCAGTATTTT. Translation: CASSVGSTDTQYF. The J gene is TRBJ2-3, the V gene TRBV9; D unresolved. Trimming removed 0 bases from V and 0 bases from J, with 2 bases in between. The length of the CDR3 is 13 residues. CDR1 and CDR2 (germline): SGDLS, YYNGEE.

The chain employs TRBV11-2 and TRBJ2-2; D is unresolved. The CDR3 runs 14 residues. The germline V gene has CDR1 SGHAT and CDR2 FQNNGV. V was pared by 3 bases and J by 6 bases, with 11 bases between. CDR3 loop: CASSFPSGPGELFF. The CDR3 bases are TGTGCCAGCAGCTTCCCCTCTGGGCCCGGGGAGCTGTTTTTT.

V and J are TRBV14 and TRBJ2-1, with D perhaps matching TRBD1 (5 bases). The ends were cut back, 3 bases at V and 3 bases at J, with 6 bases in the middle. The CDR3 consists of 13 residues. Germline V gene sequence: CDR1 SGHDN, CDR2 FVKESK. CDR3 bases: TGTGCCAGCAGCCAGGGGCTCTACAATGAGCAGTTCTTC. Amino acid sequence: CASSQGLYNEQFF.

J is TRBJ1-6 and V is TRBV6-1; possibly TRBD1 for D (5 bases). CDR3 length: 15 amino acids. V was pared by 8 bases and J by 7 bases, with 18 bases between. Germline V gene lookup returns CDR1 MNHNS and CDR2 SASEGT. This chain's CDR3 is CASRYAGDGNSPLHF. In DNA, the CDR3 is TGTGCCAGCCGGTACGCGGGGGATGGCAATTCACCCCTCCACTTT.

The table lists this clone with a few counts. The chain recombines TRBV30 with TRBJ1-1; TRBD1 might be the D (6 bases). The CDR3 length is 14 residues. Germline V lookup: CDR1 GTSNPN, CDR2 SVGIG (reference sequence). V lost 2 bases, J lost 3 bases, and 13 bases lay in between. CDR3 protein: CAWSLTGFYTEAFF. The DNA of the CDR3 is TGTGCCTGGAGTCTTACAGGGTTTTACACTGAAGCTTTCTTT.

The CDR3 loop is CASSSPSYEQYF. The CDR3 region has the DNA TGTGCCAGCAGTTCACCCTCCTACGAGCAGTACTTC. J is TRBJ2-7 and V is TRBV27; D unresolved. This CDR3 comprises 12 residues. With 4 bases removed from V and 0 bases from J, the gap between germline ends came to 4 bases. Germline V lookup: CDR1 MNHEY, CDR2 SMNVEV (reference sequence).

The chain carries TRBV5-6 and TRBJ2-3; D gene ambiguous. The CDR3 is 14 amino acids. Deletions cut 0 bases from V and 0 bases from J, with 5 bases between. Germline V gene data show CDR1 as SGHDT and CDR2 as YYEEEE. The CDR3 loop is CASSLEGSTDTQYF. The DNA for the CDR3 is TGTGCCAGCAGCTTGGAAGGTAGCACAGATACGCAGTATTTT.

The chain couples TRBV28 to TRBJ1-1; D not certain. This CDR3 region has 12 residues. V was trimmed by 1 base and J by 4 bases, leaving 4 bases between them. CDR1 and CDR2 (germline): MDHEN, SYDVKM. The CDR3 spells CASSLLVTEAFF. CDR3 bases: TGTGCCAGCAGTTTATTGGTCACTGAAGCTTTCTTT.

Worth noting for this clone: The junction and the germline gene differ at one end; a read error may be behind it. The rearrangement uses TRBV25-1 and TRBJ2-3, with no clear D. Germline V CDR1 and CDR2: MGHDK, SYGVNS. This CDR3 contains 12 residues. CDR3: CASSESRDTQYF. The CDR3 DNA follows: TGTGCCAGCAGTGAAAGCAGAGATACGCAGTATTTT.

V gene TRBV4-1 combines with J gene TRBJ1-5, with D maybe TRBD1 (5 bases). Germline V gives CDR1 MGHRA, CDR2 YSYEKL. Trimming removed 0 bases at V and 0 bases at J, with 9 bases between. CDR3 size: 16 residues. CDR3: CASSQDGGFSNQPQHF. CDR3 DNA sequence: TGCGCCAGCAGCCAAGACGGGGGGTTTAGCAATCAGCCCCAGCATTTT.

The count of this clone is one. The CDR3 region is CASSFGLAEFYTDTQYF. CDR3 nucleotide sequence: TGTGCCAGCAGTTTCGGCCTAGCGGAATTTTACACAGATACGCAGTATTTT. The chain couples TRBV28 to TRBJ2-3; 7 nucleotides agree with TRBD2. The V gene end was trimmed by 3 bases and the J gene end by 2 bases; junction bases not matched to a gene: 11. The CDR3 is made up of 17 amino acids. Germline-derived CDR1 and CDR2 are MDHEN and SYDVKM.

V and J are TRBV28 and TRBJ1-2; 8 positions match TRBD1. The CDR3 spans 13 residues. Per germline, CDR1 MDHEN and CDR2 SYDVKM. The V gene end was trimmed by 5 bases and the J gene end by 7 bases; junction bases not matched to a gene: 6. The CDR3: CASSLGQASGYTF. The CDR3 DNA reads as TGTGCCAGCAGTCTGGGACAGGCCTCTGGCTACACCTTC.

Concerning this clone: This sample also contains other DNA sequences that code for the same CDR3. The V and J genes are TRBV28 and TRBJ1-1; no clear D gene. The ends were cut back, 3 bases at V and 4 bases at J, with 3 bases in the middle. The CDR3 loop spans 11 amino acids. The germline V gene encodes CDR1 MDHEN and CDR2 SYDVKM. The DNA of the CDR3 is TGTGCCAGCAGTTTCGGCACTGAAGCTTTCTTT. Amino acids: CASSFGTEAFF.

This chain uses TRBV5-3 with TRBJ2-1; D is unclear. TRBV5-3 belongs to the ORF category, with a function that is uncertain. Trimming shortened V by 0 bases and J by 6 bases, and 13 bases separated the two germline ends. CDR3 size: 15 residues. As DNA, the CDR3 is TGTGCCAGAAGCTTGGCTTTGGCTCCCATCAATGAGCAGTTCTTC. Translated: CARSLALAPINEQFF.

The genes are TRBV5-1 and TRBJ1-2; D gene unclear. Germline loops: CDR1 SGHRS, CDR2 YFSETQ. Deletions cut 2 bases from V and 3 bases from J, with 11 bases between. The CDR3 runs to 14 residues. CDR3 nucleotides: TGCGCCAGCAGCTTCTACTCCTCCTACTATGGCTACACCTTC. Its translation is CASSFYSSYYGYTF. The entire variable domain, with the rest obtained from reference TRBV5-1 and TRBJ1-2, is as follows: KAGVTQTPRYLIKTRGQQVTLSCSPISGHRSVSWYQQTPGQGLQFLFEYFSETQRNKGNFPGRFSGRQFSNSRSEMNVSTLELGDSALYLCASSFYSSYYGYTFGSGTRLTVV.

V and J are TRBV9 and TRBJ2-1, with unresolved D. There are 11 residues in the CDR3. The germline V gene encodes CDR1 SGDLS and CDR2 YYNGEE. V lost 4 bases to trimming and J lost 10 bases, with 9 bases between them. CDR3 DNA: TGTGCCAGCAGCTACGGACGAGAGCAGTTCTTC. Its translation: CASSYGREQFF.

This chain joins TRBV16 and TRBJ1-5; D remains ambiguous. V lost 3 bases and J lost 9, with 9 bases in between. CDR3 length: 12 amino acids. Germline V gives CDR1 KGHSY, CDR2 FQNENV. CDR3 sequence: CASSQISGPQHF. Written as DNA, the CDR3 is TGTGCCAGCAGCCAGATCAGTGGGCCCCAGCATTTT.

V is TRBV7-9 and J is TRBJ1-3, with D unresolved. The V and J ends lost 1 base and 4 bases respectively, with 8 bases between them. There are 14 residues in the CDR3. Germline V CDR1 and CDR2: SEHNR, FQNEAQ (reference sequence). The CDR3 coding sequence is TGTGCCAGCAGCTTAGGGGTTTCGGGAAACACCATATATTTT. This gives the protein CASSLGVSGNTIYF.

V is TRBV9 and J is TRBJ2-2; the match to TRBD2 covers 10 bases. V shed 7 bases, J shed 7 bases, and the junction held 4 bases outside the gene matches. The CDR3 is 13 amino acids. Germline assignment: CDR1 SGDLS and CDR2 YYNGEE. The CDR3 DNA reads as TGTGCCAGCGGACTAGCGGTCCACGGGGAGCTGTTTTTT. This codes for CASGLAVHGELFF.

The chain carries TRBV7-9 and TRBJ2-1; 10 bases align to TRBD2. This CDR3 contains 16 residues. Unmatched junction bases numbered 10, after V lost 6 bases and J lost 5 bases. Per the germline V gene, CDR1 is SEHNR and CDR2 is FQNEAQ (reference sequence). Here the CDR3 DNA reads TGTGCCAGCAGTCCCCACCTAGCGGGAGTCGACAATGAGCAGTTCTTC. Its protein is CASSPHLAGVDNEQFF.

This rearrangement joins TRBV7-9 to TRBJ2-7; possibly TRBD1 or TRBD2 for D (5 bases each). There are 16 residues in the CDR3. Germline assignment: CDR1 SEHNR and CDR2 FQNEAQ (reference sequence). Trimming removed 5 bases at V and 3 bases at J, with 20 bases between. The CDR3 DNA follows: TGTGCCAGCAGCGAGCAACCGGGGCAACTCCGCTACGAGCAGTACTTC. Protein product: CASSEQPGQLRYEQYF.

V gene TRBV30 combines with J gene TRBJ2-1; 7 bases line up with TRBD2. After removal of 1 base from V and 3 bases from J, the junction contained 9 bases not matched to a gene. The CDR3 has 16 residues. In germline, CDR1 is GTSNPN, CDR2 SVGIG (reference sequence). CDR3 region: CAWSGGLGEGYNEQFF. CDR3 nucleotides: TGTGCCTGGAGTGGAGGTTTGGGGGAGGGCTACAATGAGCAGTTCTTC.

This clone was observed a few times. The chain employs TRBV6-7 and TRBJ1-5; 7 nucleotides match TRBD1. TRBV6-7 is designated an ORF whose function remains uncertain. This CDR3 region has 14 residues. After removal of 6 bases from V and 5 bases from J, the junction contained 7 bases not matched to a gene. For the CDR3, the DNA is TGTGCCAGCAGACAGGGGAGGGGTGATCAGCCCCAGCATTTT. Translated, it gives CASRQGRGDQPQHF.

This chain links TRBV4-1 with TRBJ2-1; 10 bases line up with TRBD1. Germline CDR1 and CDR2: MGHRA and YSYEKL. V shed 4 bases and J 7 bases; nucleotides not matched to a gene: 7. This CDR3 comprises 15 residues. CDR3 DNA: TGCGCCAGCAGCCCCAGGACAGGGGGTTCGAATGAGCAGTTCTTC. Its translation: CASSPRTGGSNEQFF.

The rearrangement joins TRBV9 to TRBJ2-3; unclear D gene. The V end lost 2 bases, the J end lost 2 bases, and 12 bases lay between the germline ends. Looked up from germline, CDR1 is SGDLS and CDR2 is YYNGEE. The CDR3 runs to 15 residues. The CDR3 is CASSVLTKVTDTQYF. The CDR3 nucleotides read TGTGCCAGCAGCGTTCTCACAAAAGTCACAGATACGCAGTATTTT.

The chain uses TRBV9 and TRBJ2-3, with D perhaps TRBD1 or TRBD2 (6 bases each). Trimming took off 6 bases at V and 0 bases at J, with 14 bases between the two ends. Germline V CDR1 and CDR2: SGDLS, YYNGEE. The CDR3 covers 15 residues. The chain's CDR3 is CASNKGGTSTDTQYF. The DNA for the CDR3 is TGTGCCAGCAACAAGGGGGGAACTAGCACAGATACGCAGTATTTT.